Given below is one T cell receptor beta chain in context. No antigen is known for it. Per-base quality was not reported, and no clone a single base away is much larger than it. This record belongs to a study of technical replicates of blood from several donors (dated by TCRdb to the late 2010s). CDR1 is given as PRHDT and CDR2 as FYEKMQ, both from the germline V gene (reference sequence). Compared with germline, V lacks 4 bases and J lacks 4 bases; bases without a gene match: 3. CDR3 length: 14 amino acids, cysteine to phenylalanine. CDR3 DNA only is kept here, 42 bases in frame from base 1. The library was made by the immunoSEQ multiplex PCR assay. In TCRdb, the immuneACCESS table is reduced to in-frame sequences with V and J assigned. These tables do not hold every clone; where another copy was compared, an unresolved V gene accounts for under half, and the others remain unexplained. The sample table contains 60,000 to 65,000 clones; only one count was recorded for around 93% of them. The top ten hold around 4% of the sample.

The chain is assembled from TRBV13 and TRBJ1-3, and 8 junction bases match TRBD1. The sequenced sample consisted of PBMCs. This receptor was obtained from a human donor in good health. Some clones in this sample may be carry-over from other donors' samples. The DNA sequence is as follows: TGTGCCAGCAGCTGGCGGACAGGGGGAAACACCATATATTTT. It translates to CASSWRTGGNTIYF.